Listed here are 17 T cell receptor beta chains from one sample, sequenced in a study of cytomegalovirus exposure and HLA in healthy donors. With 60 Vbeta and 13 Jbeta primers, the PCR was carried out. Clones were read by immunoSEQ multiplex PCR, and TCRdb kept only the in-frame ones, dropping some. The top ten clones hold about 2.8% of a sample with some 200,000 clones, roughly 70% of them seen once. What was sequenced was PBMCs. Every receptor here comes from a man aged 35-49 years in good health and CMV-seropositive.

V gene TRBV2 combines with J gene TRBJ1-4; D might be TRBD1 (6 bases). This CDR3 region has 17 residues. Trimming stripped 4 bases from V and 3 bases from J, with 18 bases between. Germline V gene data show CDR1 as SNHLY and CDR2 as FYNNEI. The CDR3 DNA follows: TGTGCCAGCAGTGGTTCAGGGGCTGGCTTTGCTAATGAAAAACTGTTTTTT. As protein: CASSGSGAGFANEKLFF.

The chain has TRBV6-6 and TRBJ1-6; possible D gene TRBD1, 5 bases. CDR3 length: 14 amino acids. Germline lookup yields CDR1 MNHNY and CDR2 SVGAGI (reference sequence). V dropped 2 bases and J dropped 7 bases, with 9 bases sitting between them. The DNA of the CDR3 is TGTGCCAGCAGTTACCCGCGACAGAATTCACCCCTCCACTTT. It encodes CASSYPRQNSPLHF.

This chain uses TRBV5-1 with TRBJ2-3; TRBD2 agrees at 7 bases. This CDR3 spans 15 amino acids. Unmatched junction bases numbered 6, after V lost 1 base and J lost 4 bases. The germline CDR1 and CDR2 sequences are SGHRS and YFSETQ. The DNA of the CDR3 is TGCGCCAGCAGCTTGATCAGCGGGGATGCAGATACGCAGTATTTT. Translating gives CASSLISGDADTQYF.

This clone was observed a few times. The rearrangement uses TRBV28 and TRBJ1-6; TRBD1 matches 8 bases. The V and J ends lost 8 bases and 10 bases, in that order; junction bases with no gene match: 16. In germline, CDR1 is MDHEN, CDR2 SYDVKM. The CDR3 runs to 16 residues. The CDR3 loop reads CASLPPGGQGASPLHF. The DNA for the CDR3 is TGTGCCAGCCTCCCTCCCGGGGGGCAGGGGGCCTCACCCCTCCACTTT.

J is TRBJ2-7 and V is TRBV5-6, with D possibly matching TRBD2 (6 bases). This CDR3 contains 18 residues. The germline gives CDR1 SGHDT, CDR2 YYEEEE. The V and J ends lost 4 bases and 1 base respectively, with 24 bases between them. In DNA form, the CDR3 reads TGTGCCAGCAGCCGACGATACGGGACTTCCCTTCAGTCCTACGAGCAGTACTTC. This encodes CASSRRYGTSLQSYEQYF.

The gene calls are TRBV4-2 and TRBJ1-1, with D possibly matching TRBD1 (6 bases). The CDR3 extends over 15 amino acids. Trimming cost V 7 bases and J 3 bases, with 18 bases left between them. Germline loops: CDR1 LGHNA, CDR2 YNFKEQ. This CDR3 reads CASTLNLGHHTEAFF. The CDR3 DNA sequence: TGTGCCAGCACCCTAAACCTGGGACACCACACTGAAGCTTTCTTT.

This chain links TRBV4-2 with TRBJ1-1, with D perhaps matching TRBD1 (6 bases). The length of the CDR3 is 14 residues. Germline V gives CDR1 LGHNA, CDR2 YNFKEQ. Trimming took 4 bases from V and 7 from J, leaving 16 bases between them. The CDR3 bases are TGTGCCAGCAGCCCACCGGAGGGAGGGGGTGAAGCTTTCTTT. It translates to CASSPPEGGGEAFF.

This clone was found a few times. The gene calls are TRBV7-2 and TRBJ1-5; D is perhaps TRBD1 (6 bases). In germline, CDR1 is SGHTA, CDR2 FQGNSA. This CDR3 has 18 residues. V was trimmed by 4 bases and J by 2 bases, leaving 21 bases between them. The CDR3 is CASSSSTVKGGGNQPQHF. CDR3 in DNA: TGTGCCAGCAGCTCATCGACAGTCAAGGGGGGGGGCAATCAGCCCCAGCATTTT.

The chain links TRBV5-1 to TRBJ1-5, with D tentatively TRBD1 (5 bases). The CDR3 consists of 14 residues. Trimming removed 0 bases from V and 8 bases from J, with 12 bases in between. Germline CDR1 SGHRS, CDR2 YFSETQ. The DNA for the CDR3 is TGCGCCAGCAGCTTGGGGAAAGGGGAAGAGCCCCAGCATTTT. Residues: CASSLGKGEEPQHF.

The V gene is TRBV28, the J gene TRBJ2-7; 7 bases fit TRBD1. Trimming removed 5 bases from V and 0 bases from J; junction bases left unmatched: 7. CDR3 length equals 15 residues. Germline V gives CDR1 MDHEN, CDR2 SYDVKM. The CDR3: CASSLGQAYSYEQYF. The CDR3 coding sequence is TGTGCCAGCAGTCTAGGACAGGCCTACTCCTACGAGCAGTACTTC.

This clone was seen a few times. V and J are TRBV19 and TRBJ2-7; the D gene is possibly TRBD1 (6 bases). The CDR3 has 15 residues. Germline V gene lookup returns CDR1 LNHDA and CDR2 SQIVND (reference sequence). V shed 4 bases and J shed 2 bases, with 15 bases lying between them. CDR3 DNA sequence: TGTGCCAGTAGTAATACAGGGCGGTCCCCCTACGAGCAGTACTTC. Protein: CASSNTGRSPYEQYF.

The chain joins TRBV6-1 to TRBJ1-1, with 7 bases identical to TRBD1. Germline V gene sequence: CDR1 MNHNS, CDR2 SASEGT. V shed 2 bases, J shed 14 bases, and the junction held 11 bases outside the gene matches. There are 13 residues in the CDR3. For the CDR3, the DNA is TGTGCCAGCAGTGAAATTGATATGGACAGGTGGTTCTTT. Amino acid sequence: CASSEIDMDRWFF.

The rearrangement links TRBV5-1 to TRBJ1-5; a possible D gene is TRBD1 (5 bases). CDR3 length: 13 amino acids. With 4 bases removed from V and 7 bases from J, the gap between germline ends came to 12 bases. Germline V gene sequence: CDR1 SGHRS, CDR2 YFSETQ. The CDR3 sequence is CASSAGQGQPQHF. As DNA, the CDR3 is TGCGCCAGCAGCGCGGGGCAGGGACAGCCCCAGCATTTT.

This clone showed up just once. The V gene is TRBV2, the J gene TRBJ2-3; TRBD1 matches 8 bases. Germline V lookup: CDR1 SNHLY, CDR2 FYNNEI. This CDR3 has 12 amino acids. V lost 7 bases, J lost 6 bases, and 3 bases stayed unmatched. CDR3 sequence: CASTGTGDTQYF. The CDR3, as DNA: TGTGCCAGCACTGGGACAGGTGATACGCAGTATTTT. Based on the CDR3 plus reference TRBV2 and TRBJ2-3, the full variable domain is EPEVTQTPSHQVTQMGQEVILRCVPISNHLYFYWYRQILGQKVEFLVSFYNNEISEKSEIFDDQFSVERPDGSNFTLKIRSTKLEDSAMYFCASTGTGDTQYFGPGTRLTVL.

The gene calls are TRBV21-1 and TRBJ1-2; no check of the table's D call, TRBD1, against the DNA was made. TRBV21-1 is a recognized pseudogene. The CDR3 spans 13 residues. DNA of the CDR3: TGTGCCAGCAGCAAACGGCAGGGAAAGGGCTACACCTTC. Its translation: CASSKRQGKGYTF.

The rearrangement joins TRBV5-1 to TRBJ2-2, with D possibly TRBD1 on 6 matching bases. Trimming removed 4 bases from V and 4 bases from J, with 11 bases in between. Germline V CDR1 and CDR2: SGHRS, YFSETQ. This CDR3 comprises 14 residues. CDR3 nucleotides: TGCGCCAGCAGCAGCCAGGGGAGCACCGGGGAGCTGTTTTTT. Translation gives CASSSQGSTGELFF.

For this clone: The sample carries other DNA sequences with the same CDR3. The CDR3 sequence: CASSLGRETQYF. The DNA of the CDR3 is TGTGCCAGCAGCTTAGGGAGGGAGACCCAGTACTTC. The rearrangement joins TRBV7-2 to TRBJ2-5, with D possibly being TRBD2 (5 bases). The V end lost 1 base, the J end lost 5 bases, and 5 bases lay between the germline ends. Germline V CDR1 and CDR2: SGHTA, FQGNSA. This CDR3 spans 12 amino acids.